The 29 T cell receptor beta chains presented below share a single source sample, sequenced in a study of control samples from healthy donors and cancer patients. The method was immunoSEQ multiplex PCR; TCRdb's version includes in-frame clones alone and lacks a portion of them. The data contain about 120,000 clones, approximately 90% of them seen just once; the ten biggest clones take up around 10%. The sample taken for sequencing was blood. All receptors come from a young man in good health.

J is TRBJ1-6 and V is TRBV18, with TRBD1 matching over 9 bases. The germline V gene encodes CDR1 KGHSH and CDR2 LQKENI. V lost 8 bases to trimming and J lost 11 bases; unmatched junction nucleotides: 7. CDR3 length equals 13 residues. Here the CDR3 DNA reads TGTGCCAGCGCCGGGGACAGGGTGGCACCCCTCCACTTT. Its protein product is CASAGDRVAPLHF. The whole variable domain, filled in from reference TRBV18 and TRBJ1-6, reads NAGVMQNPRHLVRRRGQEARLRCSPMKGHSHVYWYRQLPEEGLKFMVYLQKENIIDESGMPKERFSAEFPKEGPSILRIQQVVRGDSAAYFCASAGDRVAPLHFGNGTRLTVT.

The chain recombines TRBV10-2 with TRBJ2-5; 8 bases match TRBD1. The CDR3 runs 13 residues. The V gene's germline CDR1 is WSHSY and CDR2 SAAADI. Unmatched junction bases numbered 6, after V lost 7 bases and J lost 5 bases. In nucleotides, the CDR3 is TGCGCCAGCAAGGACAGGGCGAGGGAGACCCAGTACTTC. Translated: CASKDRARETQYF.

This chain links TRBV30 with TRBJ1-4; D is uncertain. In germline, CDR1 is GTSNPN, CDR2 SVGIG (reference sequence). This CDR3 comprises 14 residues. The V end was cut by 3 bases, the J end by 5 bases, with 13 bases between. The CDR3, as DNA: TGTGCCTGGAGCCGAATAGGGCGGAATGAAAAACTGTTTTTT. It is translated as CAWSRIGRNEKLFF.

This chain links TRBV19 with TRBJ1-3; D is unresolved. V dropped 7 bases and J dropped 1 base, with 5 bases sitting between them. The CDR3 is 12 residues long. Per the germline V gene, CDR1 is LNHDA and CDR2 is SQIVND (reference sequence). For the CDR3, the DNA is TGTGCCAGTAAGCCATCTGGAAACACCATATATTTT. This gives the protein CASKPSGNTIYF.

The rearrangement joins TRBV5-1 to TRBJ2-3; 7 nucleotides align to TRBD2. Trimming took 0 bases from V and 1 from J; bases not matched to a gene: 5. CDR1 and CDR2 from the germline V gene are SGHRS and YFSETQ. CDR3 length equals 16 residues. The CDR3 sequence is CASSLGFTSGTDTQYF. Written as DNA, the CDR3 is TGCGCCAGCAGCTTGGGTTTTACTAGCGGCACAGATACGCAGTATTTT.

The genes are TRBV9 and TRBJ1-5; a possible D gene is TRBD1 (5 bases). The CDR3 is 15 residues long. Per germline, CDR1 SGDLS and CDR2 YYNGEE. The V end was cut by 0 bases, the J end by 5 bases, with 12 bases between. CDR3 sequence: CASSVEPGNYQPQHF. The CDR3 DNA reads as TGTGCCAGCAGCGTAGAACCAGGGAATTATCAGCCCCAGCATTTT.

The V call is TRBV24-1, the J call TRBJ1-5; D gene uncertain. Trimming took 9 bases from V and 4 from J, leaving 15 bases between them. CDR3 length: 14 residues. Germline CDR1 reads KGHDR; CDR2 reads SFDVKD. In DNA form, the CDR3 reads TGTGCCACCTCCCAAGGTGCAGCTAATCAGCCCCAGCATTTT. It encodes CATSQGAANQPQHF.

This chain links TRBV5-6 with TRBJ1-3; D ambiguous. There are 13 residues in the CDR3. Trimming pared 1 base from V and 2 bases from J, leaving 4 bases between. Germline V CDR1 and CDR2: SGHDT, YYEEEE. CDR3 in DNA: TGTGCCAGCAGCTTGCCCCCTGGAAACACCATATATTTT. This translates into CASSLPPGNTIYF.

The chain couples TRBV24-1 to TRBJ1-5; D gene unclear. V was trimmed by 4 bases and J by 4 bases, leaving 10 bases between them. The germline gives CDR1 KGHDR, CDR2 SFDVKD. There are 14 residues in the CDR3. CDR3 amino acids: CATSDPRNNQPQHF. The CDR3 nucleotides are TGTGCCACCAGTGACCCCCGGAATAATCAGCCCCAGCATTTT.

The chain combines TRBV12-5 with TRBJ1-2; 8 bases align to TRBD1. CDR1 and CDR2 (germline): LGHNT, FRNRAP. V lost 0 bases and J lost 1; bases outside the gene matches: 4. The CDR3 extends over 16 amino acids. The DNA for the CDR3 is TGTGCTAGTGGTTTGGTCCTGGACAGGGTTAACTATGGCTACACCTTC. Residues: CASGLVLDRVNYGYTF. Based on the CDR3 plus reference TRBV12-5 and TRBJ1-2, the full variable domain is DARVTQTPRHKVTEMGQEVTMRCQPILGHNTVFWYRQTMMQGLELLAYFRNRAPLDDSGMPKDRFSAEMPDATLATLKIQPSEPRDSAVYFCASGLVLDRVNYGYTFGSGTRLTVV.

The CDR3: CASSEGGGRDMNTEAFF. CDR3 nucleotides: TGTGCCAGCAGTGAAGGGGGGGGCAGAGACATGAACACTGAAGCTTTCTTT. The V gene is TRBV6-1, the J gene TRBJ1-1; maybe TRBD1 (6 bases). CDR1 and CDR2 (germline): MNHNS, SASEGT. CDR3 length: 17 amino acids. V lost 1 base and J lost 0, with 15 bases in between.

The CDR3 region is CASSLGDRVETQYF. The CDR3 bases are TGTGCCAGCAGTCTAGGGGACCGCGTGGAGACCCAGTACTTC. The genes are TRBV28 and TRBJ2-5, with D perhaps assigned TRBD1 or TRBD2 (5 bases each). This CDR3 has 14 amino acids. The germline V and J ends were trimmed by 5 bases and 5 bases, with 15 bases remaining between them. Germline-derived CDR1 and CDR2 are MDHEN and SYDVKM. Supplemented by reference TRBV28 and TRBJ2-5, the full variable domain reads DVKVTQSSRYLVKRTGEKVFLECVQDMDHENMFWYRQDPGLGLRLIYFSYDVKMKEKGDIPEGYSVSREKKERFSLILESASTNQTSMYLCASSLGDRVETQYFGPGTRLLVL.

The chain links TRBV6-5 to TRBJ2-1, with 8 bases fitting TRBD1. J was trimmed by 2 bases and V by 8 bases; bases with no gene match: 8. Germline assignment: CDR1 MNHEY and CDR2 SVGAGI. The CDR3 sequence is 15 residues long. As DNA, the CDR3 is TGTGCCAGCGCCGCCGGACAGGGACCCTACAATGAGCAGTTCTTC. The encoded protein is CASAAGQGPYNEQFF.

This chain joins TRBV7-9 and TRBJ1-1, with 9 bases matching TRBD1. V was clipped by 5 bases and J by 3 bases; unmatched bases: 7. The V gene's germline CDR1 is SEHNR and CDR2 FQNEAQ (reference sequence). This CDR3 contains 15 residues. The CDR3 loop reads CASSVQGASDTEAFF. CDR3 DNA: TGTGCCAGCAGCGTACAGGGGGCTAGCGACACTGAAGCTTTCTTT.

V gene TRBV11-3 combines with J gene TRBJ2-5; 8 bases map to TRBD1. With V trimmed by 2 bases and J by 5 bases, 10 bases remained unmatched. Germline-derived CDR1 and CDR2 are SGHNT and YENEEA. The CDR3 is 16 residues long. In DNA, the CDR3 is TGTGCCAGCAGCTTACGAGGACAGGGAGGCGGGGAGACCCAGTACTTC. Its translation is CASSLRGQGGGETQYF. Based on the CDR3 plus reference TRBV11-3 and TRBJ2-5, the full variable domain is EAGVVQSPRYKIIEKKQPVAFWCNPISGHNTLYWYLQNLGQGPELLIRYENEEAVDDSQLPKDRFSAERLKGVDSTLKIQPAELGDSAVYLCASSLRGQGGGETQYFGPGTRLLVL.

V gene TRBV19 combines with J gene TRBJ2-1, with TRBD2 matching over 7 bases. Germline CDR1 and CDR2: LNHDA and SQIVND (reference sequence). This CDR3 is built from 16 residues. Trimming cost V 0 bases and J 2 bases; bases outside gene matches: 4. The CDR3 loop is CASSIDRAGTYNEQFF. In nucleotides, the CDR3 is TGTGCCAGTAGTATAGACCGAGCGGGAACCTACAATGAGCAGTTCTTC.

The rearrangement links TRBV7-9 to TRBJ1-3, with D unclear. V was cut by 2 bases and J by 0 bases, with 14 bases left in between. Germline CDR1 reads SEHNR; CDR2 reads FQNEAQ (reference sequence). The CDR3 is 17 amino acids. This CDR3 is CASSLPPSPSSGNTIYF. Here the CDR3 DNA reads TGTGCCAGCAGCTTACCGCCATCCCCGAGCTCTGGAAACACCATATATTTT. Full variable domain (outside the CDR3, taken from reference TRBV7-9 and TRBJ1-3): DTGVSQNPRHKITKRGQNVTFRCDPISEHNRLYWYRQTLGQGPEFLTYFQNEAQLEKSRLLSDRFSAERPKGSFSTLEIQRTEQGDSAMYLCASSLPPSPSSGNTIYFGEGSWLTVV.

The chain carries TRBV18 and TRBJ2-1; D is possibly TRBD1 (6 bases). The CDR3 is 15 residues long. CDR1 and CDR2 from the germline V gene are KGHSH and LQKENI. V lost 3 bases and J lost 9, with 18 bases in between. CDR3 DNA: TGTGCCAGCTCACCGTCAGGGGCCGCTGGGGGTGAGCAGTTCTTC. Translation gives CASSPSGAAGGEQFF.

The chain employs TRBV30 and TRBJ1-6; the match to TRBD1 covers 7 bases. The CDR3 runs 14 residues. The V gene's germline CDR1 is GTSNPN and CDR2 SVGIG (reference sequence). The V and J ends lost 2 bases and 9 bases, in that order; junction bases with no gene match: 7. CDR3: CAWSSDRLGSPLHF. The CDR3, as DNA: TGTGCCTGGAGTTCGGACAGGTTGGGTTCACCCCTCCACTTT.

V usage is TRBV10-3 and J usage is TRBJ1-2; possibly TRBD1 for D (6 bases). The CDR3 sequence is 15 residues long. CDR1 ENHRY and CDR2 SYGVKD come from the germline V gene. V was cut by 0 bases and J by 8 bases, with 16 bases left in between. This chain's CDR3 is CAISESIRGGGGYTF. As DNA, the CDR3 is TGTGCCATCAGTGAGTCGATCAGGGGCGGGGGCGGCTACACCTTC.

The V call is TRBV5-5, the J call TRBJ2-7, with 7 bases fitting TRBD1. CDR1 SGHKS and CDR2 YYEKEE come from the germline V gene (reference sequence). With V trimmed by 4 bases and J by 4 bases, 2 bases remained unmatched. This CDR3 has 12 residues. This CDR3 reads CASSVGQYEQYV. CDR3 coding DNA: TGTGCCAGCAGCGTGGGACAGTACGAGCAGTACGTC.

V and J are TRBV18 and TRBJ1-6, with D maybe TRBD1 (6 bases). The CDR3 covers 15 residues. Germline CDR1 KGHSH, CDR2 LQKENI. The V and J ends lost 1 base and 6 bases respectively, with 10 bases between them. CDR3 DNA sequence: TGTGCCAGCTCACCACAGGGGGAGGGTAATTCACCCCTCCACTTT. It is translated as CASSPQGEGNSPLHF.

V is TRBV6-5 and J is TRBJ2-3; D possibly corresponds to TRBD2 (6 bases). Trimming pared 7 bases from V and 4 bases from J, leaving 15 bases between. CDR1 is MNHEY, CDR2 SVGAGI, per germline. CDR3 size: 14 residues. The CDR3 DNA reads TGTGCCAGCAAGGAGGGCCACAGCGCAGATACGCAGTATTTT. The encoded protein is CASKEGHSADTQYF.

The rearrangement joins TRBV12-3 or TRBV12-4 to TRBJ2-7; D gene unclear. The CDR3 has 13 residues. Trimming shortened V by 7 bases and J by 0 bases, and 10 bases separated the two germline ends. The CDR3 loop is CASMNHLSYEQYF. CDR3 sequence (DNA): TGTGCCAGCATGAACCATCTCTCCTACGAGCAGTACTTC.

This chain uses TRBV4-1 with TRBJ1-3; D is ambiguous. Germline CDR1 MGHRA, CDR2 YSYEKL. The CDR3 length is 15 residues. The V gene lost 2 bases and the J gene lost 0 bases, with 8 bases spanning the gap. The CDR3 sequence is CASSQQDLSGNTIYF. CDR3 coding DNA: TGCGCCAGCAGCCAACAGGACCTCTCTGGAAACACCATATATTTT.

A few counts support this clone. CDR3 amino acids: CASSQDSQNSNQPQHF. DNA of the CDR3: TGCGCCAGCAGCCAAGATTCACAGAATAGCAATCAGCCCCAGCATTTT. The gene calls are TRBV4-1 and TRBJ1-5; D ambiguous. This CDR3 has 16 amino acids. CDR1 is MGHRA and CDR2 is YSYEKL in the germline V gene. V gave up 0 bases and J gave up 0 bases, with 9 bases separating them.

This chain links TRBV27 with TRBJ1-4; D is undetermined. V gave up 1 base and J gave up 3 bases, with 9 bases separating them. CDR1 and CDR2 (germline): MNHEY, SMNVEV (reference sequence). The CDR3 runs to 15 residues. The CDR3 spells CASSLFGVANEKLFF. CDR3 nucleotide sequence: TGTGCCAGCAGTTTATTTGGGGTGGCTAATGAAAAACTGTTTTTT.

This chain uses TRBV30 with TRBJ2-2, with D possibly called TRBD1 or TRBD2 (6 bases each). The germline V and J ends were trimmed by 5 bases and 3 bases, with 10 bases remaining between them. CDR3 length: 13 amino acids. In germline, CDR1 is GTSNPN, CDR2 SVGIG (reference sequence). In DNA, the CDR3 is TGTGCCTGGTCGGGGGCCTACACCGGGGAGCTGTTTTTT. Its translation is CAWSGAYTGELFF.

CDR3 sequence: CASSKPSRLREMNTEAFF. The CDR3 DNA reads as TGTGCCAGCAGCAAACCCTCACGCCTTAGGGAGATGAACACTGAAGCTTTCTTT. J is TRBJ1-1 and V is TRBV21-1. TRBV21-1 is shown as a pseudogene. The CDR3 covers 18 residues.